Presented here are 3 T cell receptor beta chains from one specimen sequenced in a study of cytomegalovirus exposure and HLA in healthy donors. The data were produced by immunoSEQ multiplex PCR, yet TCRdb's version contains in-frame clones alone and is incomplete. The sample has 250,000 to 400,000 clones; around 90% are singletons. Material for sequencing was PBMCs. The receptors stem from a man younger than 40 in good health and CMV-seronegative.

The CDR3 nucleotides are TGTGCCAGCTCAGGAGCGGGGAGCACAGATACGCAGTATTTT. Translated: CASSGAGSTDTQYF. The chain joins TRBV7-6 to TRBJ2-3, with 7 positions matching TRBD2. After removal of 8 bases from V and 0 bases from J, the junction contained 5 bases not matched to a gene. This CDR3 spans 14 amino acids. CDR1 and CDR2 from the germline V gene are SGHVS and FNYEAQ.

The rearrangement uses TRBV4-1 and TRBJ1-1; possibly TRBD1 for D (6 bases). This CDR3 is built from 18 residues. V lost 2 bases, J lost 3 bases, and 22 bases lay in between. Germline V gene data show CDR1 as MGHRA and CDR2 as YSYEKL. The CDR3 nucleotides read TGCGCCAGCAGCCAACCCCTTTCCTTGGGGGCAGGCCACACTGAAGCTTTCTTT. As protein: CASSQPLSLGAGHTEAFF.

This chain uses TRBV4-1 with TRBJ1-1; D unclear. Trimming removed 6 bases from V and 2 bases from J, with 10 bases in between. The CDR3 runs 13 residues. CDR1 and CDR2 from the germline V gene are MGHRA and YSYEKL. The CDR3, as DNA: TGCGCCAGCAGATCGGGATTAAACACTGAAGCTTTCTTT. Translating it yields CASRSGLNTEAFF.